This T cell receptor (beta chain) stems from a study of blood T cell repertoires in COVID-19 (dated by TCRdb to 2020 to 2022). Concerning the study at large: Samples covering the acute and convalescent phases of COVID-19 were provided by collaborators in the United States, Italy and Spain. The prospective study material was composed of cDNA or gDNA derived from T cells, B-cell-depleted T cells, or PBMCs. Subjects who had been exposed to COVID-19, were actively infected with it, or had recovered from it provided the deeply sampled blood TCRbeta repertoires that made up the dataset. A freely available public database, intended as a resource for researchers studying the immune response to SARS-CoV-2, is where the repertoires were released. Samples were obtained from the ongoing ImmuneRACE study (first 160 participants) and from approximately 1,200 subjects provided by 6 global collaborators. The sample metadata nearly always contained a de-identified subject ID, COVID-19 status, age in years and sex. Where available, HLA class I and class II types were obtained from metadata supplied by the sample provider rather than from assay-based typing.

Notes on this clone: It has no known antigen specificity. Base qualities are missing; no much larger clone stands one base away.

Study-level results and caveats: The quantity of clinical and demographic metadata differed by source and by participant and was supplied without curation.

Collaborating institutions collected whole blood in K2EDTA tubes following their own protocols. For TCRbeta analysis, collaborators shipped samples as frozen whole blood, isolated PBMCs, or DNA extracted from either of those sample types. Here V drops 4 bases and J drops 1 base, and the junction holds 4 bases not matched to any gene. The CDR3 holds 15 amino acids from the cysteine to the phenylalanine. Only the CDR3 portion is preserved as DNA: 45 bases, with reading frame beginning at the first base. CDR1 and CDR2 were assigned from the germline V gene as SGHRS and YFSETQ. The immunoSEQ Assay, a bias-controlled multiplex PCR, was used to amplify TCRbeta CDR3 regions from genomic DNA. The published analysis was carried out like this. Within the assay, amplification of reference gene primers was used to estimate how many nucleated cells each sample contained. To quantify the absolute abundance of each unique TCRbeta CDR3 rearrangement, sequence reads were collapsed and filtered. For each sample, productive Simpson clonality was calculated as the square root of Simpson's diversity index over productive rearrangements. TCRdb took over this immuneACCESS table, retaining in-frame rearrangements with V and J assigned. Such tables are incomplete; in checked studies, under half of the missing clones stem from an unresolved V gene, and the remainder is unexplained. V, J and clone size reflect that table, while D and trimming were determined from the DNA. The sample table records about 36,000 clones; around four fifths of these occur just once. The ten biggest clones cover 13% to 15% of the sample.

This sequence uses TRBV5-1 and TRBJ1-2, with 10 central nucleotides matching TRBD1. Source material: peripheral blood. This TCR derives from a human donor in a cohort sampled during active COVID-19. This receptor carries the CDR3 CASSIDRGHNYGYTF. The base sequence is TGCGCCAGCAGCATCGACAGGGGGCATAACTATGGCTACACCTTC. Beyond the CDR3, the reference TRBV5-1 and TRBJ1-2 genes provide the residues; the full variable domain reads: KAGVTQTPRYLIKTRGQQVTLSCSPISGHRSVSWYQQTPGQGLQFLFEYFSETQRNKGNFPGRFSGRQFSNSRSEMNVSTLELGDSALYLCASSIDRGHNYGYTFGSGTRLTVV.